This record covers a single T cell receptor (beta chain). Its antigen is undetermined. This entry belongs to a study of type 1 and type 2 diabetes patients. Overall study: Participants included type 1 and type 2 diabetes patients plus nondiabetic controls.

Study conclusions and caveats: Highly-expanded CD4+ clones were few in type 2 diabetes, median one, 3.9% of reads.

All diabetic donors were classified as either type 1 or type 2 diabetes. The CDR3 length is 16 residues. J gave up 3 bases and V 2 bases, and 3 bases lay outside the gene matches. Looked up from germline, CDR1 is MNHNY and CDR2 is SVGAGI (reference sequence). The PCR template was genomic DNA. The TCR beta CDR3 region was amplified using 30 forward and 13 reverse primers. TCRdb re-analysed the multiplex PCR reads in MiXCR, keeping a single row per CDR3 protein. This table holds about 290,000 distinct CDR3 sequences, 40% to 50% found once. The specimen was peripheral blood mononuclear cells (PBMCs). The sequence was collected from a man aged 18 to 35 with type 2 diabetes. This chain uses TRBV6-6 with TRBJ2-7, with 14 positions matching TRBD2. For the CDR3, the DNA is TGTGCCAGCAGTTACCGACTAGCGGGAGGGAACTACGAGCAGTACTTC. Its protein is CASSYRLAGGNYEQYF.